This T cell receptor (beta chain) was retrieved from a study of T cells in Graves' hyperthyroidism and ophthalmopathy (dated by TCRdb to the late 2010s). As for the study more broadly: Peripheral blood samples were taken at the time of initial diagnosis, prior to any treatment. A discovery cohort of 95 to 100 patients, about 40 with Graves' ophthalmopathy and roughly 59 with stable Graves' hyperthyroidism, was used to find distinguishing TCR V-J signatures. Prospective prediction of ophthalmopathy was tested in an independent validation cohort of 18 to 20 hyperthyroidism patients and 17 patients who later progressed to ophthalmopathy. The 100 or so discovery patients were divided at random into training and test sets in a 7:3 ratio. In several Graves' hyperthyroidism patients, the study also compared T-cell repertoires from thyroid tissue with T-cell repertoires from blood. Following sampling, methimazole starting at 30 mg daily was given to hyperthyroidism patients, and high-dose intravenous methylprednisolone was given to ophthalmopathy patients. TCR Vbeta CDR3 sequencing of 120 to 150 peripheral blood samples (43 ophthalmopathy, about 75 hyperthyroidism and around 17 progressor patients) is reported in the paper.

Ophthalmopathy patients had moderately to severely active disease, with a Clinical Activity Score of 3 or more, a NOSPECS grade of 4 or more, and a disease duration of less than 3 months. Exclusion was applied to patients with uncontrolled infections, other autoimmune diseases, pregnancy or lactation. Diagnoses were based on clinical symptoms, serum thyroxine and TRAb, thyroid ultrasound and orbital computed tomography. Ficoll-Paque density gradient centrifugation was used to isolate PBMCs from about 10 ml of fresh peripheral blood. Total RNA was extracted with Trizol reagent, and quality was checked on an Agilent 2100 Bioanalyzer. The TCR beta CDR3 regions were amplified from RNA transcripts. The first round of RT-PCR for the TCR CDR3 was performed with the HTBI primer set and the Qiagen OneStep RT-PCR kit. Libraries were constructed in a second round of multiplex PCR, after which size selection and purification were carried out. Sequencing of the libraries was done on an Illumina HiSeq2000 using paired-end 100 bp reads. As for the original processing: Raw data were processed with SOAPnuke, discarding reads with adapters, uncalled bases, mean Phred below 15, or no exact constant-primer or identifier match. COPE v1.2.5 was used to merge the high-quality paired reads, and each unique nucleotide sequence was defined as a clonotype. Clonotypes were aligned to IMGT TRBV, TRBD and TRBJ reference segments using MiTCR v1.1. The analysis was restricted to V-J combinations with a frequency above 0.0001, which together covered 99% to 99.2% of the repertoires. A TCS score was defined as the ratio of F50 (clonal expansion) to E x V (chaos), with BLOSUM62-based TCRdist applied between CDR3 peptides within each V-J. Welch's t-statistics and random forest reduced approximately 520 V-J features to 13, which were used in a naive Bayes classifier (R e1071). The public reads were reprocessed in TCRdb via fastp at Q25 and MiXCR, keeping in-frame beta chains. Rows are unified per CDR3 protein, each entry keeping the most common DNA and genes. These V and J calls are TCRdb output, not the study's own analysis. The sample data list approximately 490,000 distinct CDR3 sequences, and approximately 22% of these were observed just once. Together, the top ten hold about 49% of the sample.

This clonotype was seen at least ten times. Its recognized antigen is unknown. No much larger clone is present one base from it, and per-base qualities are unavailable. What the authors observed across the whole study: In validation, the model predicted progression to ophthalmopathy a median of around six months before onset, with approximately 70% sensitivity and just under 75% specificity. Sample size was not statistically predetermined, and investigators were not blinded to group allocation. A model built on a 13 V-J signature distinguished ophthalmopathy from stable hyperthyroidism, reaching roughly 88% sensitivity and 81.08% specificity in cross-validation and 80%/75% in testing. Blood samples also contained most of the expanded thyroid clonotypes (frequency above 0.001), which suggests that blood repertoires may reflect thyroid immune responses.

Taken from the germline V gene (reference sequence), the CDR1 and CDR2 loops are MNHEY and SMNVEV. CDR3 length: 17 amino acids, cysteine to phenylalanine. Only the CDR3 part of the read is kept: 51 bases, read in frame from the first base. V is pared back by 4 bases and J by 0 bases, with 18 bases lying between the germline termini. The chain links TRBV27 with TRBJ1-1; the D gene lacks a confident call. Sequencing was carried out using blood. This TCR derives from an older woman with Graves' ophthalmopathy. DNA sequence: TGTGCCAGCAGTTGGCGCCAGCCGGTGATGTTGAACACTGAAGCTTTCTTT. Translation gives CASSWRQPVMLNTEAFF.